Each of the 8 T cell receptor beta chains below was sequenced from the same sample in a study of CD8+ T cells in alopecia areata. The treatment is: oral pan-JAK inhibitor, 5-10 mg twice daily. Extracted RNA was reverse transcribed into cDNA, the sequencing template. Repertoires were generated with immunoSEQ multiplex PCR, while TCRdb's copy carries only in-frame clones and drops some. The data show roughly 280,000 clones, around 64% seen once. The sequenced sample was CD4+ T cells sorted from blood, obtained around week 54, from a patient treated with tofacitinib. These receptors came from a human donor with alopecia areata.

This clone was seen a handful of times. The chain carries TRBV29-1 and TRBJ2-7; D is undetermined. This CDR3 region has 14 residues. Per the germline V gene, CDR1 is SQVTM and CDR2 is ANQGSEA. V was shortened by 5 bases and J by 1 base, with 15 bases between the two germline ends. The chain's CDR3 is CSVTGVGNSYEQYF. The CDR3 DNA sequence: TGCAGCGTTACTGGAGTTGGCAATTCCTACGAGCAGTACTTC.

This clone is a singleton in its sample. The chain carries TRBV29-1 and TRBJ2-2, with D unresolved. V gave up 3 bases and J gave up 6 bases, with 8 bases separating them. This CDR3 comprises 12 residues. Germline CDR1 is SQVTM and CDR2 is ANQGSEA. The chain's CDR3 is CSVDRGPGELFF. DNA for the CDR3: TGCAGCGTTGACCGAGGTCCCGGGGAGCTGTTTTTT.

This chain's CDR3 is CASSFGYGYTF. CDR3 coding DNA: TGTGCCAGCAGCTTTGGGTATGGCTACACCTTC. This chain joins TRBV7-9 and TRBJ1-2; D call uncertain. Trimming stripped 3 bases from V and 5 bases from J, with 4 bases between. In germline, CDR1 is SEHNR, CDR2 FQNEAQ (reference sequence). The CDR3 has 11 amino acids.

The chain is built from TRBV30 and TRBJ2-1, with D possibly called TRBD1 or TRBD2 (5 bases each). The V end was cut by 5 bases, the J end by 7 bases, with 21 bases between. Germline-derived CDR1 and CDR2 are GTSNPN and SVGIG (reference sequence). CDR3 length: 15 residues. As DNA, the CDR3 is TGTGCCTGGGGACGGGCCGAGGGACGAAGAAATGAGCAGTTCTTC. Translation gives CAWGRAEGRRNEQFF. Supplemented by reference TRBV30 and TRBJ2-1, the full variable domain reads SQTIHQWPATLVQPVGSPLSLECTVEGTSNPNLYWYRQAAGRGLQLLFYSVGIGQISSEVPQNLSASRPQDRQFILSSKKLLLSDSGFYLCAWGRAEGRRNEQFFGPGTRLTVL.

J is TRBJ1-4 and V is TRBV7-8; 8 nucleotides agree with TRBD1. Germline values: CDR1 SGHVS, CDR2 FQNEAQ. The CDR3 is 12 residues long. The J segment lost 12 bases and the V segment lost 4 bases, leaving 4 bases of the junction unmatched. The CDR3 region has the DNA TGTGCCAGCAGCTCGGACAGGGCGGAACTGTTTTTT. As protein: CASSSDRAELFF.

The chain employs TRBV5-1 and TRBJ2-1; 8 bases are shared with TRBD2. Trimming cost V 7 bases and J 8 bases; bases outside gene matches: 11. CDR1 is SGHRS and CDR2 is YFSETQ in the germline V gene. The CDR3 spans 14 residues. Here the CDR3 reads CASSPGGGSHEQFF. The CDR3 DNA reads as TGCGCCAGCTCCCCGGGCGGGGGGTCTCATGAGCAGTTCTTC.

This clone was seen a few times. V usage is TRBV30 and J usage is TRBJ2-7; D gene unclear. The CDR3 contains 13 residues. V dropped 3 bases and J dropped 3 bases, with 12 bases sitting between them. Germline-derived CDR1 and CDR2 are GTSNPN and SVGIG (reference sequence). CDR3 amino acids: CAWSGQAGYEQYF. The DNA of the CDR3 is TGTGCCTGGAGCGGCCAGGCAGGCTACGAGCAGTACTTC. Full variable domain (remainder filled in from reference TRBV30 and TRBJ2-7): SQTIHQWPATLVQPVGSPLSLECTVEGTSNPNLYWYRQAAGRGLQLLFYSVGIGQISSEVPQNLSASRPQDRQFILSSKKLLLSDSGFYLCAWSGQAGYEQYFGPGTRLTVT.

The V gene is TRBV5-1, the J gene TRBJ2-2, with TRBD2 matching over 11 bases. Germline loops: CDR1 SGHRS, CDR2 YFSETQ. CDR3 length: 17 residues. The junction had 6 bases not matched to a gene; V was cut back by 5 bases and J by 0 bases. CDR3 DNA sequence: TGCGCCAGCAGATTAACTAGCGGGGGACCGAACACCGGGGAGCTGTTTTTT. Protein sequence: CASRLTSGGPNTGELFF.